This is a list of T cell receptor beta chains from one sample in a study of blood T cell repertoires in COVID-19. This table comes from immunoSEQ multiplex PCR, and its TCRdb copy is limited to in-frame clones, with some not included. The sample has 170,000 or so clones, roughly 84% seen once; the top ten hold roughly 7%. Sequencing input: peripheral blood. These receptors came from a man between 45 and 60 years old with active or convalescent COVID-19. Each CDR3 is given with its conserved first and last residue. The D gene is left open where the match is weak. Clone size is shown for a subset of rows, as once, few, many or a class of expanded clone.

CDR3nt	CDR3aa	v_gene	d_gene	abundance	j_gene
TGCGCCAGCAGCTTTCCCCAGGGGAGCGGGGTAAACTACGAGCAGTACTTC	CASSFPQGSGVNYEQYF	TRBV5-1	-	-	TRBJ2-7
TGTGCCAGCACCCGGGGGAGGGTTTCGGACAATGAGCAGTTCTTC	CASTRGRVSDNEQFF	TRBV7-8	TRBD2	-	TRBJ2-1
TGTGCCAGCAGCCAAGATGTAGTTACAGATACGCAGTATTTT	CASSQDVVTDTQYF	TRBV4-2	-	once	TRBJ2-3
TGTGCCACCAGTGATTTAGCCCCAGAGGGCCTGAATGAGCAGTTCTTC	CATSDLAPEGLNEQFF	TRBV24-1	-	-	TRBJ2-1
TGCAGCGTTGTTTTACTGAGGGTACGGTACGAGCAGTACTTC	CSVVLLRVRYEQYF	TRBV29-1	-	once	TRBJ2-7
TGTGCCAGCAGCGCCGGGACATACCAAGAGACCCAGTACTTC	CASSAGTYQETQYF	TRBV9	-	once	TRBJ2-5
TGCAGTGCCGAGACTCGCTACGAGCAGTACTTC	CSAETRYEQYF	TRBV20-1	-	-	TRBJ2-7
TGTGCCAGCAGTTACGTCCTAGCGGGGAGCACAGATACGCAGTATTTT	CASSYVLAGSTDTQYF	TRBV6-5	TRBD2	-	TRBJ2-3
TGTGCCAGCACCTTGGCTAGCTCTGAGCAGTTCTTC	CASTLASSEQFF	TRBV5-6	-	-	TRBJ2-1
TGTGCCAGCAGCCGCGGGACTAGCGGAAACACCGGGGAGCTGTTTTTT	CASSRGTSGNTGELFF	TRBV5-4	TRBD2	-	TRBJ2-2
TGTGCCAGTAGTATGACTAGCGGGAGGGTAACCACAGATACGCAGTATTTT	CASSMTSGRVTTDTQYF	TRBV19	TRBD2	-	TRBJ2-3
TGTGCCAGCAGCTCCGTAACTAGCGGCTACGAGCAGTACTTC	CASSSVTSGYEQYF	TRBV11-3	TRBD2	-	TRBJ2-7
TGTGCCAGCAGCTTAGCACAGGGGGCAGCCACCCTCCACTTT	CASSLAQGAATLHF	TRBV7-2	TRBD1	-	TRBJ1-6
TGTGCCAGCAGTCGACCGACCATACCCGGGACTAGTTCCGAGCAGTTCTTC	CASSRPTIPGTSSEQFF	TRBV6-6	TRBD2	-	TRBJ2-1
TGTGCCAGTAGTACACTAGCTCCTACGAACACCGGGGAGCTGTTTTTT	CASSTLAPTNTGELFF	TRBV19	-	-	TRBJ2-2
TGTGCCAGCAGCTTAAGGGAGAGGGAGACCCAGTACTTC	CASSLRERETQYF	TRBV13	-	-	TRBJ2-5
TGCGCCAGCAGCCAAGCCGGGACACTCTTCGCGAACACCGGGGAGCTGTTTTTT	CASSQAGTLFANTGELFF	TRBV4-3	-	-	TRBJ2-2
TGTGCCAGCAGCCGGACGGGACTAGCGGGAGTAGTTGAGCAGTTCTTC	CASSRTGLAGVVEQFF	TRBV5-4	TRBD2	-	TRBJ2-1
TGTGCCAGCAGCAACACAAACCCGGGGGTCGAGCAGTACTTC	CASSNTNPGVEQYF	TRBV7-9	-	-	TRBJ2-7
TGTGCCAGCAAGTTAGCGGGGCTACACAATGAGCAGTTCTTC	CASKLAGLHNEQFF	TRBV11-3	TRBD2	-	TRBJ2-1
TGTGCCAGCTCCTCTAGGGGGGGGAGCGGGCCCCAGCATTTT	CASSSRGGSGPQHF	TRBV18	-	once	TRBJ1-5
TGTGCCACCAGCCGACAGGATTTTTCAAATTCACCCCTCCACTTT	CATSRQDFSNSPLHF	TRBV15	-	-	TRBJ1-6
TGCGCCAGCAGCCCAGGGCCTGACAGGGGGCGATCACCCCTCCACTTT	CASSPGPDRGRSPLHF	TRBV4-3	TRBD1	-	TRBJ1-6
TGTGCCAGCAGTCTGGGACTAGCGGGGGCCAGTGCTAGCACAGATACGCAGTATTTT	CASSLGLAGASASTDTQYF	TRBV2	TRBD2	-	TRBJ2-3
TGCAGCGTGATACAGGGGGTCTATGAGCAGTTCTTC	CSVIQGVYEQFF	TRBV29-1	TRBD1	-	TRBJ2-1
TGTGCCAGCTCACCACAACAGGGGGCGAACACTGAAGCTTTCTTT	CASSPQQGANTEAFF	TRBV18	TRBD1	-	TRBJ1-1
TGTGCCAGCAGTCGTAGTGGAAACACCATATATTTT	CASSRSGNTIYF	TRBV7-3	-	-	TRBJ1-3
TGCGCCAGCAGTTTTACTGCGGATAGTGACTATGGCTACACCTTC	CASSFTADSDYGYTF	TRBV5-1	-	few	TRBJ1-2
TGTGCCAGCAGCCAGGACAGGTTTAGCAATCAGCCCCAGCATTTT	CASSQDRFSNQPQHF	TRBV7-8	TRBD1	-	TRBJ1-5
TGTGCCAGCAGCTTCAAAGGGGGCGCAGATACGCAGTATTTT	CASSFKGGADTQYF	TRBV5-4	TRBD1	-	TRBJ2-3
TGTGCCAGCAGCTTGGGACTAGCAGAGGACACCGGGGAGCTGTTTTTT	CASSLGLAEDTGELFF	TRBV11-3	TRBD2	-	TRBJ2-2
TGTGCCAGCAGCCAAGATCTAGGACTCCCAAGGGAGACCCAGTACTTC	CASSQDLGLPRETQYF	TRBV3-1/TRBV3-2	-	-	TRBJ2-5
TGTGCCAGCAGCTTGAGAGGGACAGGCGGAAACACCATATATTTT	CASSLRGTGGNTIYF	TRBV5-5	TRBD1	few	TRBJ1-3
TGTGCCAGCAGCTTACAGGGGGTGGGAAACACCATATATTTT	CASSLQGVGNTIYF	TRBV5-4	TRBD1	-	TRBJ1-3
TGCAGTGCTGCGGGACAGTTTGGGCAGTACTTC	CSAAGQFGQYF	TRBV20-1	-	-	TRBJ2-7
TGTGCCAGCAGCTTAGGTTCCCTTTACGAGCAGTACTTC	CASSLGSLYEQYF	TRBV7-2	-	-	TRBJ2-7
TGTGCCAGCAGCCAGAAAGGGGGCACTGAAGCTTTCTTT	CASSQKGGTEAFF	TRBV11-3	-	-	TRBJ1-1
TGTGCCAGCACCAACAGCAGGGCTTCTGAAGCTTTCTTT	CASTNSRASEAFF	TRBV27	-	few	TRBJ1-1
TGTGCCAGCAGCTTCAGCGGAAACGAGCAGTACTTC	CASSFSGNEQYF	TRBV11-2	-	-	TRBJ2-7
TGTGCCAGCATCCCAGGACAGGGCTGGACCTACGAGCAGTACTTC	CASIPGQGWTYEQYF	TRBV6-2/TRBV6-3	TRBD1	-	TRBJ2-7
TGTGCCACCAGCAGAGGGGGCAACCAAGAGACCCAGTACTTC	CATSRGGNQETQYF	TRBV15	-	-	TRBJ2-5
TGTGCCAGCAGTTACCCGACTAGCGGGGGGCCCAGCTCCTACAATGAGCAGTTCTTC	CASSYPTSGGPSSYNEQFF	TRBV6-2/TRBV6-3	TRBD2	-	TRBJ2-1
TGTGCCAGCAGCTTAACAGGGGGCACTGAAGCTTTCTTT	CASSLTGGTEAFF	TRBV11-3	TRBD1	few	TRBJ1-1
TGTGCCAGCAGTTTAAAATGGGGGGTAATCCGGGACAGCCACAAGGTTAGCTCCTACGAGCAGTACTTC	CASSLKWGVIRDSHKVSSYEQYF	TRBV28	-	-	TRBJ2-7
TGTGCCAGCAGCCCTCTCTCCAACGGGGTGGAGCAGTTCTTC	CASSPLSNGVEQFF	TRBV3-1/TRBV3-2	-	-	TRBJ2-1
TGTGCCATCAGGGACCAGGGGGGAAACACCATATATTTT	CAIRDQGGNTIYF	TRBV10-3	-	-	TRBJ1-3
TGTGCCAGCAGCCCACGGGGGGCGAACACTGAAGCTTTCTTT	CASSPRGANTEAFF	TRBV11-3	-	-	TRBJ1-1
TGCGCCAGCAGCGTCGGCGGACTAGCGGGAGTGGTTGAGCAGTTCTTC	CASSVGGLAGVVEQFF	TRBV5-1	TRBD2	few	TRBJ2-1
TGTGCCAGTAGTATGGGACAGGGGAATCAGCCCCAGCATTTT	CASSMGQGNQPQHF	TRBV19	TRBD1	-	TRBJ1-5
TGTGCCAGCAGCCTAGCGGGAGGTTGGGGGGAGCAGTTCTTC	CASSLAGGWGEQFF	TRBV14	TRBD2	-	TRBJ2-1
TGCGCCAGCAATAGACAGGGGCCGCCTTTTGCTAACTATGGCTACACCTTC	CASNRQGPPFANYGYTF	TRBV10-1	TRBD1	-	TRBJ1-2
TGTGCCAGCAGTTTATCGACACTAGCGGGGGACAATGAGCAGTTCTTC	CASSLSTLAGDNEQFF	TRBV27	TRBD2	-	TRBJ2-1
TGCGCCAGCAGCCAAGATGGGATAGCGGGGGCATCCTACAATGAGCAGTTCTTC	CASSQDGIAGASYNEQFF	TRBV4-3	TRBD2	-	TRBJ2-1
TGCGCCAGCAGCTTGGCCGGGAGGGCGGATGAGCAGTTCTTC	CASSLAGRADEQFF	TRBV5-1	TRBD2	-	TRBJ2-1
TGTGCCAGCATGGCTGGGACACTCGGGCAGACCCAGTACTTC	CASMAGTLGQTQYF	TRBV2	-	-	TRBJ2-5
TGTGCCAGCAGTCTAGCGGGAGGGGACGGGGAGCTGTTTTTT	CASSLAGGDGELFF	TRBV6-5	TRBD2	-	TRBJ2-2
TGTGCCAGCCTTCCCGGAGGGCCAGGCGAAAACAATGAGCAGTTCTTC	CASLPGGPGENNEQFF	TRBV2	-	once	TRBJ2-1
TGTGCCAGCTCACCCGCGTCATGGCTAGCGAACACCGGGGAGCTGTTTTTT	CASSPASWLANTGELFF	TRBV18	-	-	TRBJ2-2
TGTGCCATCAGTGAGGCAGGAGGGGGGGACACAGATACGCAGTATTTT	CAISEAGGGDTDTQYF	TRBV10-3	-	-	TRBJ2-3
TGCGCCAGCAGCCCACTAGCGGGGGGGAACACCGGGGAGCTGTTTTTT	CASSPLAGGNTGELFF	TRBV4-1	TRBD2	-	TRBJ2-2